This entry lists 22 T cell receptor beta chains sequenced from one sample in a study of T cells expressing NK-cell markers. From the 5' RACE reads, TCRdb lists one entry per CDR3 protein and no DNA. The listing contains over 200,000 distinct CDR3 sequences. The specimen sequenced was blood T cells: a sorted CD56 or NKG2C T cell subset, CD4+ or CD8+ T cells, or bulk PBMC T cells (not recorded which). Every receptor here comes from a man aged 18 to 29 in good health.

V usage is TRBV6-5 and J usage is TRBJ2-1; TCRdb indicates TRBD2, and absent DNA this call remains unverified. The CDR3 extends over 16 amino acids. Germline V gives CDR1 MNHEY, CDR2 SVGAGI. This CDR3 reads CASSYSRGGVGNEQFF.

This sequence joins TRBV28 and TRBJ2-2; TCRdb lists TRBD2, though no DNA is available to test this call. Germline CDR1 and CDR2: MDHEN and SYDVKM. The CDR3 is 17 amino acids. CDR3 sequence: CASSLGGLAENTGELFF.

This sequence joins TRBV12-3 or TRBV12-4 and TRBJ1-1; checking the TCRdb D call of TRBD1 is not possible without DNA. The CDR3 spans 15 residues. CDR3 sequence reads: CASSLGGAENTEAFF.

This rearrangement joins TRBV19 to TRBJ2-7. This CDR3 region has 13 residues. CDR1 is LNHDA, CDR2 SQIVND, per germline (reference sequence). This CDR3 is CASSYEFYYEQYF. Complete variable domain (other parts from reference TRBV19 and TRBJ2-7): DGGITQSPKYLFRKEGQNVTLSCEQNLNHDAMYWYRQDPGQGLRLIYYSQIVNDFQKGDIAEGYSVSREKKESFPLTVTSAQKNPTAFYLCASSYEFYYEQYFGPGTRLTVT.

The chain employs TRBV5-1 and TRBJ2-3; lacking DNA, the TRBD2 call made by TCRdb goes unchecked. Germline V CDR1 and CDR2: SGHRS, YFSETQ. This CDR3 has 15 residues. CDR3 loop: CASSLRAGVVDTQYF.

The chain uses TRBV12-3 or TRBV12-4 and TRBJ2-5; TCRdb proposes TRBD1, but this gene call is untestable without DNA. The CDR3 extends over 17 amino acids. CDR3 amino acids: CASSTKPTDSFQETQYF.

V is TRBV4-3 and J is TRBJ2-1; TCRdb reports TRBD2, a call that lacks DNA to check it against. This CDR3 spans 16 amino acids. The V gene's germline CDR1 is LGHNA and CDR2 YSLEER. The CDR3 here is CASSFLAGGPLNEQFF.

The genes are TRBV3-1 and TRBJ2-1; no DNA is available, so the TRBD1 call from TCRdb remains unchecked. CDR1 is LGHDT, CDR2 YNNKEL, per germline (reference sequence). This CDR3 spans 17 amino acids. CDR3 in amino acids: CASSLARGGQGWNEQFF.

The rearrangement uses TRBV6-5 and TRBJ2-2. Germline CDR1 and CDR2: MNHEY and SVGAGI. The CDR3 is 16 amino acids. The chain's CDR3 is CASSYSWRKNTGELFF.

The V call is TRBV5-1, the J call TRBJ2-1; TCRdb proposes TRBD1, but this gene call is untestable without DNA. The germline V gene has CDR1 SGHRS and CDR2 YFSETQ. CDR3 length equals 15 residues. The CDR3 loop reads CASSSAAGSSHEQFF.

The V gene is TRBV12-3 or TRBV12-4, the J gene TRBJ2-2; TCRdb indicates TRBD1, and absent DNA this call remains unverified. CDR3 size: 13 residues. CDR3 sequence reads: CASRGSGAGELFF.

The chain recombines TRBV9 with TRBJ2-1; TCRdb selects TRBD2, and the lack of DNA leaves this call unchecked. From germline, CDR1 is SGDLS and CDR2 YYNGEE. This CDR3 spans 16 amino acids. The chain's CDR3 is CASSVAAEPSYNEQFF.

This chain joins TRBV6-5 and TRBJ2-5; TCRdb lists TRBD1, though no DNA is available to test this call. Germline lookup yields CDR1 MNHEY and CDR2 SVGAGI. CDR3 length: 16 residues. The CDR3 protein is CASSYSSRGGQETQYF.

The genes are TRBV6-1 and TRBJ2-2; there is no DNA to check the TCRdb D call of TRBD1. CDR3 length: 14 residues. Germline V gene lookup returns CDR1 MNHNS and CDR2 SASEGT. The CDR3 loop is CASSKQQGIGELFF.

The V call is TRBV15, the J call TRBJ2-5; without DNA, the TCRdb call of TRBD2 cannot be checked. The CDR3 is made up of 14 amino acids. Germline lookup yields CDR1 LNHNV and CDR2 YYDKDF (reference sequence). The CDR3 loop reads CATSRTSGQETQYF.

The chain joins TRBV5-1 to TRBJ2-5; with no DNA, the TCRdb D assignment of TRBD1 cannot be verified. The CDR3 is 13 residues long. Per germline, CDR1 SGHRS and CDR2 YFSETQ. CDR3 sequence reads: CASRRTGKETQYF.

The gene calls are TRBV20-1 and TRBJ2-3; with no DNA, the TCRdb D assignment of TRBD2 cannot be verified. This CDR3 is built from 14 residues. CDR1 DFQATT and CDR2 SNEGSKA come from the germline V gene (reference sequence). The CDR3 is CSARSAGPADTQYF.

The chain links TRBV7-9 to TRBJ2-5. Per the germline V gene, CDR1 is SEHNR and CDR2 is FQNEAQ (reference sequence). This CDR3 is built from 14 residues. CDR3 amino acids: CASSGSGRPETQYF.

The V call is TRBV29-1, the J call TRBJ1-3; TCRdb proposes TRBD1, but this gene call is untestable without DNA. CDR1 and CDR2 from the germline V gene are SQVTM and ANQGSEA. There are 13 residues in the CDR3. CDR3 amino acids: CSVETGSGNTIYF. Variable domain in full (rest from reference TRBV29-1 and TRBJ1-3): SAVISQKPSRDICQRGTSLTIQCQVDSQVTMMFWYRQQPGQSLTLIATANQGSEATYESGFVIDKFPISRPNLTFSTLTVSNMSPEDSSIYLCSVETGSGNTIYFGEGSWLTVV.

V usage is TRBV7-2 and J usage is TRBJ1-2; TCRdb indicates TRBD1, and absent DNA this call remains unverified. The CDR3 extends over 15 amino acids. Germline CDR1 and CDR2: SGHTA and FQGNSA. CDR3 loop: CASSAFNRVDYGYTF.

The CDR3 reads CASSARPQGRTEAFF. The chain links TRBV7-2 to TRBJ1-1. Germline V gene lookup returns CDR1 SGHTA and CDR2 FQGNSA. The CDR3 runs to 15 residues.

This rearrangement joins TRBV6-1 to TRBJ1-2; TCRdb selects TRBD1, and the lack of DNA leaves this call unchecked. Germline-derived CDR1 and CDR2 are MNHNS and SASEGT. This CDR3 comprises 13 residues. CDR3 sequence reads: CASAGTGSRGYTF.